Reported below is one T cell receptor (beta chain). Original processing methods: By means of reference gene primer amplification, nucleated cell counts were estimated. Data came from immunoSEQ multiplex PCR; TCRdb stores just in-frame clones and leaves some out. The V and J calls and clone size come from that table; D and trimming were worked out from the DNA. The sample lists approximately 200,000 clones, 80% to 90% occurring once. V shed 3 bases and J shed 2 bases, with 8 bases lying between them. CDR3 length: 14 amino acids. Germline V CDR1 and CDR2: LNHDA, SQIVND (reference sequence). This sample was included in a study of blood T cell repertoires in COVID-19. Study background: Material from acute and convalescent COVID-19 was sourced from the United States, Italy and Spain. In each case, the material was cDNA or gDNA derived from T cells, B-cell-depleted T cells, or PBMCs.

This chain links TRBV19 with TRBJ1-5; unclear D gene. The sequenced sample consisted of peripheral blood. This TCR derives from a man between 60 and 70 years old who had recovered from COVID-19. The CDR3, as DNA: TGTGCCAGTAGTATCTATGTAGGCAATCAGCCCCAGCATTTT. The encoded protein is CASSIYVGNQPQHF.